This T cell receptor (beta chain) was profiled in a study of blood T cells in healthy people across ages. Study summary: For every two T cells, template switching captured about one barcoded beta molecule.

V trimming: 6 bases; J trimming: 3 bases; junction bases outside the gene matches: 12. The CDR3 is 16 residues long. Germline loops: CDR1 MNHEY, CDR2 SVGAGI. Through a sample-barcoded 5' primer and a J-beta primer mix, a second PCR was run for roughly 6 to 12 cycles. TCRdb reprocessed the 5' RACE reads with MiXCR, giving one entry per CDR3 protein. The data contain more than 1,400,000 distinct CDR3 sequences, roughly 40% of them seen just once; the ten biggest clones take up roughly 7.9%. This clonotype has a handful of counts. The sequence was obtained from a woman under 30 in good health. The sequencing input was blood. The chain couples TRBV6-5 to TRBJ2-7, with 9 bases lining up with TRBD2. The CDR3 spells CASSQPKAGGLYEQYF. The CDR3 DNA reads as TGTGCCAGCAGCCAACCGAAGGCGGGGGGGCTCTACGAGCAGTACTTC.